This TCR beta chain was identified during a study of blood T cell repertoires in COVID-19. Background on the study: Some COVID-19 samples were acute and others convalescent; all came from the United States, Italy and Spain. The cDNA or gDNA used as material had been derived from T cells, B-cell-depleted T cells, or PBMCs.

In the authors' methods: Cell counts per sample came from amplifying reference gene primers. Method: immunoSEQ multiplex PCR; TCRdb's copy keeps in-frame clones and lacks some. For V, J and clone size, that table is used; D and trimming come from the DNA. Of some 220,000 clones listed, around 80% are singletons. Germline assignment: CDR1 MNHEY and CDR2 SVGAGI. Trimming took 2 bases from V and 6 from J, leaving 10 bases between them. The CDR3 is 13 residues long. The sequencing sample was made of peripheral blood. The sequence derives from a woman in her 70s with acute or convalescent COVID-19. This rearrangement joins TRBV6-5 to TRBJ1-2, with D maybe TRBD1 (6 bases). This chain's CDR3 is CASSYEGDDGYTF. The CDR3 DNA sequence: TGTGCCAGCAGTTACGAGGGGGACGATGGCTACACCTTC.